What follows is one T cell receptor beta chain and its context. These data are taken from a study of shared clonotypes between healthy human individuals. For the study at large: Aged 18 to 49, the donors were two women and three men.

TCRdb's copy holds only in-frame clones and misses some; the assay was immunoSEQ multiplex PCR. The table records about 1 million clones, roughly 70% of them present only once. Input material: memory CD4+ T cells sorted from blood. Subset described: CD45RA-negative fraction. The sequence derives from a man between 18 and 29 years old in good health.

The CDR3: CSVKTSAGPYEQYF. CDR3 DNA sequence: TGCAGCGTCAAAACTAGCGCGGGGCCCTACGAGCAGTACTTC. The V gene is TRBV29-1, the J gene TRBJ2-7, with TRBD2 identical over 7 bases. The CDR3 contains 14 residues. Germline CDR1 is SQVTM and CDR2 is ANQGSEA. J was trimmed by 2 bases and V by 6 bases; bases with no gene match: 10.